The 11 T cell receptor beta chains listed next were all sequenced from one sample in a study of regulatory T cells in long-lasting Graves disease. Sample time point: persistent/refractory GD, antithyroid drugs over 5 years with positive TRAb. Following extraction of RNA from PBMCs, that RNA was used to make the TCR library. CDR3-region Arm-PCR and iRepertoire HTBI primers produced the TCR beta libraries. MiXCR was run by TCRdb on the multiplex PCR reads, yielding one entry per CDR3 protein. Of some 280,000 distinct CDR3 sequences listed, around 21% are singletons. The sequences come from peripheral blood mononuclear cells (PBMCs), collected when the disease was refractory, from a patient treated with antithyroid drugs. These receptors were collected from a female donor with Graves disease.

The rearrangement uses TRBV15 and TRBJ2-3, with D perhaps matching TRBD2 (6 bases). The germline V and J ends were trimmed by 0 bases and 1 base, with 14 bases remaining between them. Germline CDR1 reads LNHNV; CDR2 reads YYDKDF (reference sequence). The CDR3 runs to 17 residues. The chain's CDR3 is CATSRDRGSFGTDTQYF. CDR3 coding DNA: TGTGCCACCAGCAGAGATCGGGGGAGTTTCGGCACAGATACGCAGTATTTT. The full variable domain, completed using reference TRBV15 and TRBJ2-3, is DAMVIQNPRYQVTQFGKPVTLSCSQTLNHNVMYWYQQKSSQAPKLLFHYYDKDFNNEADTPDNFQSRRPNTSFCFLDIRSPGLGDTAMYLCATSRDRGSFGTDTQYFGPGTRLTVL.

This clonotype was detected many times. This sequence joins TRBV27 and TRBJ2-6; no definite D call. This CDR3 is 13 amino acids long. V was cut by 7 bases and J by 2 bases, with 6 bases left in between. CDR1 and CDR2 (germline): MNHEY, SMNVEV (reference sequence). The CDR3 sequence: CASKTAGANVLTF. For the CDR3, the DNA is TGTGCCAGCAAAACAGCTGGGGCCAACGTCCTGACTTTC.

Concerning this clonotype: A much larger clone lies one base from this, so it may be a read error. The V call is TRBV12-3 or TRBV12-4, the J call TRBJ1-1; possible D gene TRBD1, 5 bases. The CDR3 extends over 13 amino acids. CDR3 sequence (DNA): TGTGTCAGCAGTTTGGCACAGGACACTGAAGCTTTCTTT. As protein: CVSSLAQDTEAFF.

This clonotype was found a few times. The gene calls are TRBV6-1 and TRBJ2-7; 11 bases align to TRBD2. With 6 bases clipped from V and 2 bases from J, the junction kept 6 bases outside the gene matches. The CDR3 is 15 amino acids. Germline V CDR1 and CDR2: MNHNS, SASEGT. For the CDR3, the DNA is TGTGCCAGCAGGCGCGGGACTAGCGGTACCTACGAGCAGTACTTC. Translating gives CASRRGTSGTYEQYF.

The chain is built from TRBV3-1 and TRBJ2-7; 9 positions agree with TRBD1. V gave up 2 bases and J gave up 3 bases; unmatched junction bases: 5. Looked up from germline, CDR1 is LGHDT and CDR2 is YNNKEL (reference sequence). The CDR3 length is 15 residues. The CDR3 spells CASSQMRGQGYEQYF. CDR3 nucleotides: TGTGCCAGCAGCCAAATGCGGGGACAGGGCTACGAGCAGTACTTC.

Here the CDR3 reads CASSLGQPGSGYGYTF. The DNA of the CDR3 is TGCGCCAGCAGCTTGGGACAACCGGGCAGCGGCTATGGCTACACCTTC. The rearrangement joins TRBV5-1 to TRBJ1-2, with unresolved D. Germline V lookup: CDR1 SGHRS, CDR2 YFSETQ. The length of the CDR3 is 16 residues. V was shortened by 0 bases and J by 4 bases, with 16 bases between the two germline ends.

The chain employs TRBV2 and TRBJ2-1; tentative D call: TRBD2 (5 bases). The CDR3 extends over 15 amino acids. V was cut by 4 bases and J by 5 bases, with 15 bases left in between. Per germline, CDR1 SNHLY and CDR2 FYNNEI. The DNA of the CDR3 is TGTGCCAGCAGTGCAGAGGGCAGACCCAACAATGAGCAGTTCTTC. Amino acid sequence: CASSAEGRPNNEQFF.

The table lists this clonotype with a few counts. The rearrangement joins TRBV7-8 to TRBJ2-7; D is ambiguous. Germline V gene lookup returns CDR1 SGHVS and CDR2 FQNEAQ. The CDR3 has 14 residues. The germline V and J ends were trimmed by 1 base and 2 bases, with 9 bases remaining between them. CDR3 nucleotides: TGTGCCAGCAGCTTAGGTAGCATAGCCTACGAGCAGTACTTC. It codes for CASSLGSIAYEQYF.

The rearrangement uses TRBV25-1 and TRBJ1-4; D unresolved. The germline V gene has CDR1 MGHDK and CDR2 SYGVNS. The CDR3 sequence is 13 residues long. The V end was cut by 1 base, the J end by 4 bases, with 4 bases between. Written as DNA, the CDR3 is TGTGCCAGCAGTGAATCCGGTAATGAAAAACTGTTTTTT. As protein: CASSESGNEKLFF.

This clonotype was observed a few times. CDR3: CSARGRPGLAGPSYNEQFF. The CDR3 DNA reads as TGCAGTGCTAGAGGTCGACCGGGACTAGCGGGACCGTCTTACAATGAGCAGTTCTTC. The V call is TRBV20-1, the J call TRBJ2-1; the match to TRBD2 covers 13 bases. The J segment lost 4 bases and the V segment lost 1 base, leaving 13 bases of the junction unmatched. The CDR3 extends over 19 amino acids. Per the germline V gene, CDR1 is DFQATT and CDR2 is SNEGSKA (reference sequence).

Note on this clonotype: One end of the junction is discordant with germline, which a read error may explain. The chain has TRBV6-9 and TRBJ2-7; 8 nucleotides line up with TRBD2. CDR1 is MNHGY, CDR2 SVAAGI, per germline. There are 17 residues in the CDR3. The CDR3 loop reads CASSYPPNSGVAYEQHF. In DNA, the CDR3 is TGTGCCAGCAGTTACCCTCCGAATAGCGGGGTCGCCTACGAGCAGCACTTC.